Detailed here is one TCR beta chain. Sequencing used immunoSEQ multiplex PCR; TCRdb keeps in-frame clones, though not all of them. The sample holds 250,000 to 350,000 clones, over 75% seen once. This entry comes from a study of blood T cell repertoires in COVID-19. Germline values: CDR1 SGHRS, CDR2 YFSETQ. This CDR3 has 14 amino acids. V was pared by 4 bases and J by 4 bases, with 15 bases between. The sequence was obtained from a woman aged 25 to 39 who had recovered from COVID-19. The sequencing input was PBMCs or T cells enriched from blood (not recorded which). V and J are TRBV5-1 and TRBJ2-7; D perhaps matches TRBD2 (6 bases). CDR3 sequence reads: CASSPLGGPYEQYF. The DNA of the CDR3 is TGCGCCAGCAGCCCCCTCGGGGGACCGTACGAGCAGTACTTC.